A selection of T cell receptor beta chains follows, all from one sample in a study of regulatory T cells in long-lasting Graves disease. TCRdb ran MiXCR on the multiplex PCR reads and lists one entry per CDR3 protein. The data contain under 700,000 distinct CDR3 sequences, approximately 16% of them singletons. The same specimen was also included in a second study, on T cells in Graves' hyperthyroidism and ophthalmopathy.

The material sequenced was peripheral blood mononuclear cells (PBMCs), taken at new diagnosis, from a patient treated with antithyroid drugs. The receptors originated from a woman in her forties or fifties with Graves disease. The CDR3 runs from the conserved cysteine through the conserved F or W. Each record gives: D gene, V gene, J gene, clone size, CDR3 protein, CDR3 DNA. A D gene is named only where the DNA matches it firmly. Not every row has a clone size; where given, it reads once, few, many or a size class.

>-|TRBV4-1|TRBJ2-1|few
CASSPHNDRTNEQFF
TGCGCCAGCAGCCCTCACAACGACAGAACCAATGAGCAGTTCTTC
>TRBD2|TRBV2|TRBJ2-3|many
CASSDQGGVADTQYF
TGTGCCAGCAGTGATCAGGGAGGGGTAGCAGATACGCAGTATTTT
>-|TRBV11-3|TRBJ2-7|many
CASSQRWGMFDEQYF
TGTGCCAGCAGCCAAAGGTGGGGGATGTTTGACGAGCAGTACTTC
>-|TRBV2|TRBJ2-7|many
CASGGGGAYEQYF
TGTGCCAGCGGAGGGGGGGGAGCCTACGAGCAGTACTTC
>-|TRBV9|TRBJ1-1|few
CASSVRGESNTEAFF
TGTGCCAGCAGCGTAAGGGGGGAATCGAACACTGAAGCTTTCTTT
>-|TRBV9|TRBJ1-4|few
CASSYLGATNEKLFF
TGTGCCAGCAGTTACCTGGGGGCAACTAATGAAAAACTGTTTTTT
>TRBD1|TRBV10-3|TRBJ2-6|few
CAISEYRGSSGANVLTF
TGTGCCATCAGTGAGTACAGGGGAAGCTCTGGGGCCAACGTCCTGACTTTC
>-|TRBV2|TRBJ1-3|many
CASSELGSSGNTIYF
TGTGCCAGCAGTGAGTTGGGGAGTTCTGGAAACACCATATATTTT
>-|TRBV5-1|TRBJ1-6|few
CASSPGGGVGSPLHF
TGCGCCAGCAGCCCCGGCGGAGGGGTGGGTTCACCCCTCCACTTT
>-|TRBV7-2|TRBJ1-5|few
CASSLAPYMDQPQHF
TGTGCCAGCAGCTTAGCCCCCTACATGGACCAGCCCCAGCATTTT
>-|TRBV29-1|TRBJ2-5|many
CSVGARQETQYF
TGCAGCGTTGGGGCCAGGCAAGAGACCCAGTACTTC
>TRBD1|TRBV2|TRBJ1-2|-
CASSEIRAGGIRGYTF
TGTGCCAGCAGTGAGATTAGGGCAGGGGGAATCCGTGGCTACACCTTC
>-|TRBV12-5|TRBJ2-7|-
CASGLGRQDYEQYF
TGTGCTAGTGGTTTGGGGAGACAAGACTACGAGCAGTACTTC
>-|TRBV12-3/TRBV12-4|TRBJ1-2|many
CASSFSGNGYTF
TGTGCCAGCAGTTTTTCAGGGAATGGCTACACCTTC
>-|TRBV12-3/TRBV12-4|TRBJ2-7|few
CASSFRASPYEQYF
TGTGCCAGCAGTTTTAGGGCCAGTCCCTACGAGCAGTACTTC
>-|TRBV20-1|TRBJ2-3|many
CSTPGPQSDTQYF
TGCAGTACCCCGGGCCCCCAATCTGATACGCAGTATTTT
>TRBD1|TRBV3-1|TRBJ2-7|many
CASSHLGQGVSYEQYF
TGTGCCAGCAGCCACCTCGGACAGGGGGTCTCCTACGAGCAGTACTTC
>TRBD2|TRBV5-5|TRBJ2-5|-
CASSLRGELGQYF
TGTGCCAGCAGTTTACGGGGGGAGTTGGGCCAGTACTTC
>TRBD2|TRBV19|TRBJ2-1|-
CASSTLAGAYNEQFF
TGTGCCAGTAGTACTCTAGCGGGGGCCTACAATGAGCAGTTCTTC
>TRBD1|TRBV5-4|TRBJ2-7|-
CASSLGGGGRTYEQYF
TGTGCCAGCAGCTTGGGAGGGGGCGGGCGCACCTACGAGCAGTACTTC
>TRBD1|TRBV28|TRBJ1-1|few
CAIRTGGASNTEAFF
TGTGCCATTAGAACAGGGGGCGCCTCGAACACTGAAGCTTTCTTT
>-|TRBV6-2/TRBV6-3|TRBJ2-1|-
CASSYETTYYSYNEQFF
TGTGCCAGCAGTTACGAGACAACCTACTACTCCTACAATGAGCAGTTCTTC
>TRBD1|TRBV7-9|TRBJ2-3|many
CASTQDRGIADTQYF
TGTGCCAGCACCCAGGACAGGGGAATAGCAGATACGCAGTATTTT
>-|TRBV15|TRBJ2-7|-
CATSPGTGLEQYF
TGTGCCACCAGTCCCGGGACGGGTCTCGAGCAGTACTTC
>-|TRBV5-1|TRBJ1-4|-
CASSPSGVATNEKLFF
TGCGCCAGCAGCCCTTCAGGAGTTGCAACTAATGAAAAACTGTTTTTT
>-|TRBV9|TRBJ1-2|many
CASSVGRGSYGYTF
TGTGCCAGCAGCGTAGGTAGGGGATCGTATGGCTACACCTTC
>-|TRBV28|TRBJ1-6|few
CASTREYNSPLHF
TGTGCCAGCACTCGGGAATATAATTCACCCCTCCACTTT
>-|TRBV7-6|TRBJ2-7|few
CASSKGGLLSYEQYF
TGTGCCAGCAGCAAAGGGGGTCTACTCTCCTACGAGCAGTACTTC
>-|TRBV5-1|TRBJ1-1|many
CASSDTGDTEAFF
TGCGCCAGCAGCGACACTGGGGACACTGAAGCTTTCTTT
>-|TRBV19|TRBJ1-3|few
CASSVYSGSGNTIYF
TGTGCCAGTAGTGTCTACTCGGGGTCTGGAAACACCATATATTTT
>-|TRBV29-1|TRBJ1-1|few
CSVDGGEAFF
TGCAGCGTTGATGGGGGAGAAGCTTTCTTT
>TRBD1|TRBV15|TRBJ1-1|many
CATSSRGTGDTEAFF
TGTGCCACCAGCAGTCGTGGGACAGGGGATACTGAAGCTTTCTTT
>-|TRBV12-3/TRBV12-4|TRBJ1-1|few
CASSNLLDTEAFF
TGTGCCAGCAGTAACCTCTTGGACACTGAAGCTTTCTTT
>-|TRBV11-2|TRBJ2-2|-
CASSLKPAPPDTGELFF
TGTGCCAGCAGCTTAAAACCGGCCCCCCCGGACACCGGGGAGCTGTTTTTT
>-|TRBV19|TRBJ1-2|-
CASRTDLLDGYTF
TGTGCCAGTAGGACGGACCTGCTTGATGGCTACACCTTC
>-|TRBV2|TRBJ1-5|many
CASSEADAGNQPQHF
TGTGCCAGCAGTGAAGCAGACGCAGGCAATCAGCCCCAGCATTTT
>-|TRBV11-2|TRBJ1-1|many
CASSLPQANTEAFF
TGTGCCAGCAGCTTACCACAAGCGAACACTGAAGCTTTCTTT
>-|TRBV24-1|TRBJ2-3|few
CATSDYTGRLKPGTQYF
TGTGCCACCAGTGATTACACGGGACGTCTCAAACCAGGTACGCAGTATTTT
>TRBD2|TRBV20-1|TRBJ2-1|many
CSARDLSGVGDEQFF
TGCAGTGCTAGAGATCTGAGCGGGGTTGGTGATGAGCAGTTCTTC
>TRBD1|TRBV7-6|TRBJ2-1|-
CASSLRTPWDRAHEQFF
TGTGCCAGCAGCTTACGTACTCCATGGGACAGGGCCCATGAGCAGTTCTTC
>TRBD1|TRBV2|TRBJ2-1|many
CASSKRQGSYNEQFF
TGTGCCAGCAGCAAAAGACAGGGATCCTACAATGAGCAGTTCTTC
>TRBD1|TRBV7-2|TRBJ2-4|many
CASTFTGGGNIQYF
TGTGCCAGCACCTTTACAGGGGGAGGTAACATTCAGTACTTC
>TRBD1|TRBV12-3/TRBV12-4|TRBJ1-2|many
CASSLATGYGYTF
TGTGCCAGCAGTTTAGCGACAGGGTATGGCTACACCTTC
>TRBD2|TRBV5-6|TRBJ2-5|many
CASSPGTSGGNQETQYF
TGTGCCAGCAGCCCCGGGACTAGCGGGGGCAACCAAGAGACCCAGTACTTC
>-|TRBV28|TRBJ2-7|-
CASSSRDTPHEQYF
TGTGCCAGCAGTAGCCGGGACACCCCCCACGAGCAGTACTTC
>-|TRBV4-1|TRBJ2-2|-
CASRVGTTNTGELFF
TGCGCCAGCAGGGTAGGGACAACGAACACCGGGGAGCTGTTTTTT
>-|TRBV5-4|TRBJ2-3|-
CASSLGGVSTDTQYF
TGTGCCAGCAGCTTGGGGGGGGTTAGCACAGATACGCAGTATTTT
>TRBD2|TRBV6-2/TRBV6-3|TRBJ2-1|many
CASSSLAEGLAGVNEQFF
TGTGCCAGCAGTTCACTCGCTGAGGGCCTAGCGGGGGTGAATGAGCAGTTCTTC
>-|TRBV14|TRBJ1-2|few
CASSQGSAHYGYTF
TGTGCCAGCAGCCAAGGATCGGCTCACTATGGCTACACCTTC
>TRBD1|TRBV11-2|TRBJ2-1|many
CASSHPRGQLKELANEQFF
TGTGCCAGCAGTCATCCAAGGGGGCAGCTCAAGGAGTTGGCCAATGAGCAGTTCTTC
>-|TRBV5-5|TRBJ1-1|few
CASSLSGLFSEAFF
TGTGCCAGCAGCTTGTCTGGATTGTTTAGTGAAGCTTTCTTT
>-|TRBV2|TRBJ1-1|many
CASTVPGVNTEAFF
TGTGCCAGCACAGTCCCAGGGGTGAACACTGAAGCTTTCTTT
>-|TRBV19|TRBJ1-5|few
CASSPGGGSNQPQHF
TGTGCCAGTAGCCCCGGGGGCGGTAGCAATCAGCCCCAGCATTTT